This is a list of T cell receptor beta chains from one sample in a study of T cell repertoires in MIS-A myocarditis. Assay: immunoSEQ multiplex PCR; the TCRdb copy retains only in-frame clones and omits some. The repertoire holds 11,000 or so clones, with roughly 83% as singletons. The sequencing sample was made of right ventricle heart tissue obtained at autopsy. Every receptor here comes from a man between 18 and 29 years old with fulminant myocarditis from multisystem inflammatory syndrome in adults (MIS-A) after COVID-19. Both conserved end residues are part of each CDR3. D genes are given only for firm matches. Clone size is not always given. Where it is, it says once, few, many or a class for expanded clones.

few	TRBV10-3	TRBD2	TRBJ2-7	CAIRASGSSYEQYF	TGTGCCATCAGGGCTAGCGGGAGCTCCTACGAGCAGTACTTC
once	TRBV2	.	TRBJ2-6	CASSERVPSSGANVLTF	TGTGCCAGCAGTGAACGGGTACCGAGCTCTGGGGCCAACGTCCTGACTTTC
.	TRBV24-1	TRBD2	TRBJ2-3	CATSDYTAGPRTDTQYF	TGTGCCACCAGTGATTACACAGCGGGACCTCGGACAGATACGCAGTATTTT
few	TRBV5-4	.	TRBJ2-1	CASRKSWEAYNEQFF	TGTGCCAGCCGGAAAAGTTGGGAGGCCTACAATGAGCAGTTCTTC
few	TRBV5-1	TRBD1	TRBJ1-3	CASSPGTGGFGNTIYF	TGCGCCAGCAGCCCCGGGACAGGGGGATTCGGAAACACCATATATTTT
.	TRBV27	TRBD2	TRBJ2-7	CASSPLAGVPYEQYF	TGTGCCAGCAGTCCCCTAGCGGGAGTTCCCTACGAGCAGTACTTC
once	TRBV3-1/TRBV3-2	TRBD1	TRBJ2-1	CASSPGLGQGSNEQFF	TGTGCCAGCAGCCCTGGACTCGGACAGGGGAGCAATGAGCAGTTCTTC
.	TRBV7-9	TRBD2	TRBJ2-6	CASSLAGGGLWANVLTF	TGTGCCAGCAGCTTAGCGGGCGGGGGGCTCTGGGCCAACGTCCTGACTTTC
.	TRBV28	TRBD1	TRBJ1-2	CASSALRGQQSTNYGYTF	TGTGCCAGCAGTGCCCTCAGGGGACAGCAGTCCACGAACTATGGCTACACCTTC
few	TRBV30	.	TRBJ2-1	CAWSVKGEQFF	TGTGCCTGGAGTGTTAAAGGTGAGCAGTTCTTC
.	TRBV2	TRBD1	TRBJ1-5	CASSGDSLSNQPQHF	TGTGCCAGCAGTGGGGACAGCTTAAGCAATCAGCCCCAGCATTTT
once	TRBV7-9	.	TRBJ1-3	CASSFLTDSGNTIYF	TGTGCCAGCAGCTTCCTGACAGACTCTGGAAACACCATATATTTT
.	TRBV3-1/TRBV3-2	.	TRBJ1-2	CASSNDRTNYGYTF	TGTGCCAGCAGCAATGACAGAACTAACTATGGCTACACCTTC
.	TRBV7-2	TRBD2	TRBJ2-5	CASSFSGGAGETQYF	TGTGCCAGCAGCTTCAGCGGGGGGGCGGGGGAGACCCAGTACTTC
once	TRBV13	.	TRBJ2-3	CASSSGLRGQTQYF	TGTGCCAGCAGCTCGGGACTCCGGGGACAAACGCAGTATTTT
.	TRBV24-1	.	TRBJ2-3	CATGQEVTDTQYF	TGTGCCACTGGGCAGGAGGTCACAGATACGCAGTATTTT
.	TRBV2	.	TRBJ1-4	CASTDRRGEKLFF	TGTGCCAGCACCGACCGAAGAGGTGAAAAACTGTTTTTT
.	TRBV25-1	.	TRBJ2-7	CASSEFNGYEQYF	TGTGCCAGCAGTGAATTCAACGGCTACGAGCAGTACTTC
.	TRBV6-6	TRBD2	TRBJ2-1	CASSYSSGRGGNEQFF	TGTGCCAGCAGTTACTCTAGCGGGAGGGGGGGGAATGAGCAGTTCTTC
.	TRBV29-1	.	TRBJ2-7	CSVEDRDGTYEQYF	TGCAGCGTTGAAGACCGGGACGGAACCTACGAGCAGTACTTC
.	TRBV19	.	TRBJ1-1	CASTLNTEAFF	TGTGCCAGTACCCTGAACACTGAAGCTTTCTTT
.	TRBV4-2	.	TRBJ1-6	CASSQETTGYNSPLHF	TGTGCCAGCAGCCAAGAAACGACAGGTTATAATTCACCCCTCCACTTT
.	TRBV3-1/TRBV3-2	TRBD1	TRBJ2-3	CASSQVAGGFADTQYF	TGTGCCAGCAGCCAAGTGGCAGGGGGATTTGCAGATACGCAGTATTTT
.	TRBV9	TRBD2	TRBJ2-1	CASSVAGTSYDEQFF	TGTGCCAGCAGCGTAGCAGGGACTAGTTACGATGAGCAGTTCTTC
.	TRBV18	.	TRBJ1-1	CASSPGENTEAFF	TGTGCCAGCTCCCCGGGGGAAAACACTGAAGCTTTCTTT
.	TRBV7-9	.	TRBJ1-5	CASSLLNQPQHF	TGTGCCAGCAGCTTGCTCAATCAGCCCCAGCATTTT
.	TRBV28	.	TRBJ1-2	CASSPQLDYGYTF	TGTGCCAGCAGTCCCCAATTGGACTATGGCTACACCTTC
.	TRBV28	TRBD1	TRBJ1-2	CASSPAFPTLSTRDRGHGGYTF	TGTGCCAGCAGTCCCGCGTTCCCCACCTTATCCACCCGGGACAGGGGGCATGGAGGCTACACCTTC
.	TRBV6-5	.	TRBJ2-7	CASSYRRGGWYEQYF	TGTGCCAGCAGTTATCGGAGGGGTGGCTGGTACGAGCAGTACTTC
once	TRBV28	.	TRBJ1-2	CASSLRAYGYTF	TGTGCCAGCAGTTTAAGAGCCTATGGCTACACCTTC
.	TRBV18	.	TRBJ1-2	CASSPPEVKTYGYTF	TGTGCCAGCTCACCACCGGAGGTAAAGACCTATGGCTACACCTTC
.	TRBV10-3	TRBD1	TRBJ2-7	CAISVTGGRSFEQYF	TGTGCCATCAGTGTGACAGGGGGCCGCTCTTTCGAGCAGTACTTC
once	TRBV27	TRBD1	TRBJ1-5	CASRLTGGYQDQPQHF	TGTGCCAGCAGACTGACAGGGGGTTACCAAGATCAGCCCCAGCATTTT
.	TRBV6-5	TRBD1	TRBJ1-2	CASSYFIQGAKGYTF	TGTGCCAGCAGTTACTTCATACAGGGGGCTAAAGGCTACACCTTC
.	TRBV6-1	.	TRBJ2-1	CASSDPFNNAASYNEQFF	TGTGCCAGCAGTGACCCCTTCAATAACGCGGCCTCCTACAATGAGCAGTTCTTC
.	TRBV28	.	TRBJ1-2	CASSLFEGRSGHYGYTF	TGTGCCAGCAGTTTATTTGAGGGAAGATCGGGACACTATGGCTACACCTTC
.	TRBV5-6	.	TRBJ1-5	CASSLSPGLVNQPQHF	TGTGCCAGCAGCTTGTCGCCGGGACTAGTCAATCAGCCCCAGCATTTT
.	TRBV6-5	.	TRBJ1-2	CASGGTRGYTF	TGTGCCAGCGGGGGGACGCGTGGCTACACCTTC
few	TRBV19	TRBD1	TRBJ1-1	CASRGNRGNTEAFF	TGTGCCAGTAGGGGAAACAGGGGGAACACTGAAGCTTTCTTT
.	TRBV4-2	.	TRBJ1-5	CASSQEPGHNQPQHF	TGTGCCAGCAGCCAAGAACCAGGGCACAATCAGCCCCAGCATTTT
.	TRBV12-3/TRBV12-4	.	TRBJ2-7	CASSYPTSEQYF	TGTGCCAGCAGTTACCCCACCAGCGAGCAGTACTTC